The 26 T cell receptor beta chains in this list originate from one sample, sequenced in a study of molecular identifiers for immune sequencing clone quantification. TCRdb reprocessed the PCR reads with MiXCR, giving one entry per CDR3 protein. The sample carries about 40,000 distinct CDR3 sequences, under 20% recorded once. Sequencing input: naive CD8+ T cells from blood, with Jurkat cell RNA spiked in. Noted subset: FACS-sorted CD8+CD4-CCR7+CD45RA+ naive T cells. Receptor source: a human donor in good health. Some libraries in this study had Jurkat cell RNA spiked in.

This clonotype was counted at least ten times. This chain's CDR3 is CASSSTRDTGELFF. CDR3 DNA: TGTGCCAGCAGCTCGACGCGGGACACCGGGGAGCTGTTTTTT. The V call is TRBV7-9, the J call TRBJ2-2; TRBD2 is a possible D gene (5 bases). V was trimmed by 4 bases and J by 3 bases, leaving 9 bases between them. CDR3 size: 14 residues. The V gene's germline CDR1 is SEHNR and CDR2 FQNEAQ (reference sequence).

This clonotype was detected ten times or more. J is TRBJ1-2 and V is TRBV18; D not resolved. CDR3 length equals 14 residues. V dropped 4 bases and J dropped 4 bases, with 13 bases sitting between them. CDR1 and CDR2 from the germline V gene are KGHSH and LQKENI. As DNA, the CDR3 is TGTGCCAGCTCACACTCGGACCGAAGCTATGGCTACACCTTC. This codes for CASSHSDRSYGYTF.

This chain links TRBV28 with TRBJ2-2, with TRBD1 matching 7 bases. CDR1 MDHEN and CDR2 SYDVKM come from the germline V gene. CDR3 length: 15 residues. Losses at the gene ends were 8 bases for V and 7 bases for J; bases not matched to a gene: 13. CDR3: CASERQGVRVGELFF. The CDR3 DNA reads TGTGCCAGCGAGCGCCAGGGGGTTCGGGTCGGGGAGCTGTTTTTT.

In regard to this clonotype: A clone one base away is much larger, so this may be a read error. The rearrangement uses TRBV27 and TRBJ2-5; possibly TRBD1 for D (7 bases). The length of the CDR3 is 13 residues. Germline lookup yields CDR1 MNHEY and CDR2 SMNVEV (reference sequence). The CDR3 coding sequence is TGTGCCGGCAGACAGGGAGGCGAAGAGACCCAGTACTTC. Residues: CAGRQGGEETQYF.

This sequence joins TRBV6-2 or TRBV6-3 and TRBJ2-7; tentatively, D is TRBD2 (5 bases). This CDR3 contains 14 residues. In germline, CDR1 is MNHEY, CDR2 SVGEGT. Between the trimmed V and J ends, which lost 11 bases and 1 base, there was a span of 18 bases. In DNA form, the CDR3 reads TGTGCCTCTTCAGACTTCGGGGTGTCCTACGAGCAGTACTTC. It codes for CASSDFGVSYEQYF.

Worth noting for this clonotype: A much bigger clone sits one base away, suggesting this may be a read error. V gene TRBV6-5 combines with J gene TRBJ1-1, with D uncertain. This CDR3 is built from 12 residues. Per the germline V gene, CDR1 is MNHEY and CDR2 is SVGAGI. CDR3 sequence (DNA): TGTGCCGGCAGTACCATGAACACTGAAGCTTTCTTT. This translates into CAGSTMNTEAFF.

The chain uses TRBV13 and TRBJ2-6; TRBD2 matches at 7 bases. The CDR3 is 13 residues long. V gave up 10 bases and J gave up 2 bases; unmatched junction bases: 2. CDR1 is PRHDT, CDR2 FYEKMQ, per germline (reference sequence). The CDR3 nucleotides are TGTGCCAACCGGGGGGCTGGGGCCAACGTCCTGACTTTC. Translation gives CANRGAGANVLTF. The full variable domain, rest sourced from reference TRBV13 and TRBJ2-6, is AAGVIQSPRHLIKEKRETATLKCYPIPRHDTVYWYQQGPGQDPQFLISFYEKMQSDKGSIPDRFSAQQFSDYHSELNMSSLELGDSALYFCANRGAGANVLTFGAGSRLTVL.

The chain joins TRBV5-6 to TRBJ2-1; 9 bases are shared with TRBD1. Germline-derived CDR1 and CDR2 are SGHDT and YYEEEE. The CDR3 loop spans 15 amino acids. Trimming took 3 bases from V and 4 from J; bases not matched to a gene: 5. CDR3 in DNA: TGTGCCAGCAGCTCCGGACAGGGGTGGTACAATGAGCAGTTCTTC. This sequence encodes CASSSGQGWYNEQFF.

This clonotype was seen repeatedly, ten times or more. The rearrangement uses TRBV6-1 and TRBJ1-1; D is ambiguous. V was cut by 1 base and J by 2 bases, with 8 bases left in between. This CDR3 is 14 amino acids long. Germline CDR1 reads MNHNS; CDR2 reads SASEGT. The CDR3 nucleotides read TGTGCCAGCAGTGAAGGGAGAGTTAACACTGAAGCTTTCTTT. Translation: CASSEGRVNTEAFF.

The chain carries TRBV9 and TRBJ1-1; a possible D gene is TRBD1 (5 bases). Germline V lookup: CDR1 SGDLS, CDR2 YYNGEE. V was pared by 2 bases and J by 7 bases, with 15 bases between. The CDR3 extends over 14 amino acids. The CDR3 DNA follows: TGTGCCAGCAGCGTCGGGGGACCCTTTGGTGAAGCTTTCTTT. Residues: CASSVGGPFGEAFF.

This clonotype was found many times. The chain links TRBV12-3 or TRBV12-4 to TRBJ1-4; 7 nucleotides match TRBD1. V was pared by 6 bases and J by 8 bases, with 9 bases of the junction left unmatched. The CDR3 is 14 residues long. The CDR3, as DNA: TGTGCCAGCAGCGGGCAGGGGGTCGGGGAAAAACTGTTTTTT. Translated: CASSGQGVGEKLFF.

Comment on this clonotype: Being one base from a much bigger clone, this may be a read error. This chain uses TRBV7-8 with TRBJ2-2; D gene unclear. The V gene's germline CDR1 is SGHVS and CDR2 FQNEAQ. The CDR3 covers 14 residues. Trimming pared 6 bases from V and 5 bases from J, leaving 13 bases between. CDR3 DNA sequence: TGTGCCAGCAGGTCAATCACCGAGACCGGGGAGCTGTTTTTT. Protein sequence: CASRSITETGELFF.

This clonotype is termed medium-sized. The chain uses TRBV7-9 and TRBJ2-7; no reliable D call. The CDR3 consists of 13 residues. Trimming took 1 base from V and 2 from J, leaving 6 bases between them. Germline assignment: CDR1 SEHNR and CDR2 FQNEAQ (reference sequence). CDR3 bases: TGTGCCAGCAGCTTAGACCCTACCTACGAGCAGTACTTC. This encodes CASSLDPTYEQYF.

Written as DNA, the CDR3 is TGTGCCAGCAGCTTGCAGGGGGCGCATTATTTTGAGCAGTTCTTC. It translates to CASSLQGAHYFEQFF. This chain links TRBV7-9 with TRBJ2-1, with 8 bases fitting TRBD1. CDR3 length equals 15 residues. The junction had 10 bases not matched to a gene; V was cut back by 3 bases and J by 9 bases. Germline-derived CDR1 and CDR2 are SEHNR and FQNEAQ (reference sequence).

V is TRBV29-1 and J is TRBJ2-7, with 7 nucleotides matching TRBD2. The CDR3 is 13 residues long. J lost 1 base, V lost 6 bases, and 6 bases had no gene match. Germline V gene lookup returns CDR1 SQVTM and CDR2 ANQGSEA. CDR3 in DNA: TGCAGCGTCGTAGCGGGTATTTCCTACGAGCAGTACTTC. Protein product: CSVVAGISYEQYF.

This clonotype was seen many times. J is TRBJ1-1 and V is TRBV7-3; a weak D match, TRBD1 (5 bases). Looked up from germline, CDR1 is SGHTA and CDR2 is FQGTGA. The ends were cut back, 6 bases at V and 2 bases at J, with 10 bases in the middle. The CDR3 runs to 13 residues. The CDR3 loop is CASSSTGNTEAFF. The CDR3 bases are TGTGCCAGCAGTAGTACAGGAAACACTGAAGCTTTCTTT. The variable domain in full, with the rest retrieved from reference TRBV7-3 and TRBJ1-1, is GAGVSQTPSNKVTEKGKYVELRCDPISGHTALYWYRQSLGQGPEFLIYFQGTGAADDSGLPNDRFFAVRPEGSVSTLKIQRTERGDSAVYLCASSSTGNTEAFFGQGTRLTVV.

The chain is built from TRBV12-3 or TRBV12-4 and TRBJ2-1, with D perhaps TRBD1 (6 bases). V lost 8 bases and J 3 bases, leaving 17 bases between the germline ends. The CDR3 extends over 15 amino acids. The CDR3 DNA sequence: TGTGCCAGCTCCTCCCTGCACAGGGACTACAATGAGCAGTTCTTC. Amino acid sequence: CASSSLHRDYNEQFF.

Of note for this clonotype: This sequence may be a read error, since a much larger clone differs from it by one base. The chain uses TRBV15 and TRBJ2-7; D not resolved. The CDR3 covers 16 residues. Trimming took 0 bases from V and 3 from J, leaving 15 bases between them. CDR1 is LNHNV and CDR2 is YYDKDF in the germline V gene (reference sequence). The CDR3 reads CATSREFPARLYEQYF. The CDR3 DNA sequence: TGTGCCACCAGCAGAGAGTTTCCGGCCCGACTCTACGAGCAGTACTTC.

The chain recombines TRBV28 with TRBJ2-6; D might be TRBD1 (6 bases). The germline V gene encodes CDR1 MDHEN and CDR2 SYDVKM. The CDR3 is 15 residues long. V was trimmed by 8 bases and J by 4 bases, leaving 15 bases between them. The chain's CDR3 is CASGSGVSGANVLTF. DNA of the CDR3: TGTGCCAGCGGCTCAGGGGTTTCCGGGGCCAACGTCCTGACTTTC.

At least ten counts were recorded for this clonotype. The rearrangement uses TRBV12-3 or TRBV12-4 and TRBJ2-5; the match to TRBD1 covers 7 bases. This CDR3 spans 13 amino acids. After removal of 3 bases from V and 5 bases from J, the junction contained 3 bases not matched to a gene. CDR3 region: CASSFGRGETQYF. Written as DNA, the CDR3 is TGTGCCAGCAGTTTTGGCAGGGGGGAGACCCAGTACTTC.

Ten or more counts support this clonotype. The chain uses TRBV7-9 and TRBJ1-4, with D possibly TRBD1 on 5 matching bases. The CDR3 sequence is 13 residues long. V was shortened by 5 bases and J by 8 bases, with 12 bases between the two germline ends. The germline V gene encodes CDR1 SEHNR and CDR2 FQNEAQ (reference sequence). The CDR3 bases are TGTGCCAGCAGCCCGGGGACCGAAGAAAAACTGTTTTTT. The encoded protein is CASSPGTEEKLFF.

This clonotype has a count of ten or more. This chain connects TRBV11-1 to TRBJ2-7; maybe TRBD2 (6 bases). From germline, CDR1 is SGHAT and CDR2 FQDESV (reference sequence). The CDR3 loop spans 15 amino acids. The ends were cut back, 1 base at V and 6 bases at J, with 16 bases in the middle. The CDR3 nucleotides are TGTGCCAGCAGCTTAGTCGTGGAGGGTTTCGTCGAGCAGTACTTC. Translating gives CASSLVVEGFVEQYF.

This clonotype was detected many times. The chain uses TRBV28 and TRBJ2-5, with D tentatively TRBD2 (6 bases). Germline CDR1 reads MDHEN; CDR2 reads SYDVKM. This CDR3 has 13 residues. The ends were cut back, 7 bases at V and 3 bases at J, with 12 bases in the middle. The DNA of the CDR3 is TGTGCCAGCAACGGGGGTTTAAAAGAGACCCAGTACTTC. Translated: CASNGGLKETQYF.

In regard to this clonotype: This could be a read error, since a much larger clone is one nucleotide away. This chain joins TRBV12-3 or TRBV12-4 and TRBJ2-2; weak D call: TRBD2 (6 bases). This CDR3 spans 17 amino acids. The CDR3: CASSLAVARGGTGELVF. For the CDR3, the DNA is TGTGCCAGCAGTTTAGCGGTTGCGAGGGGAGGCACCGGGGAGCTGGTTTTT.

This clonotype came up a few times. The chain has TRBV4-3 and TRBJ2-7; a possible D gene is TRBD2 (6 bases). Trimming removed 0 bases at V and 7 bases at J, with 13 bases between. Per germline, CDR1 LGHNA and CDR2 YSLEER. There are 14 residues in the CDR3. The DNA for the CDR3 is TGCGCCAGCAGCCAAGACTGGCCAGGAGGGGAGCAGTACTTC. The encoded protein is CASSQDWPGGEQYF.

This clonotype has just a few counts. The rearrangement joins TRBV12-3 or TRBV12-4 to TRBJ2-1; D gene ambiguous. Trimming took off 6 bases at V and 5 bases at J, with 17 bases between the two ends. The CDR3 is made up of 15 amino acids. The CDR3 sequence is CASSPPVSRNNEQFF. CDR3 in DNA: TGTGCCAGCAGCCCCCCGGTTTCGAGAAACAATGAGCAGTTCTTC.